The 14 T cell receptor beta chains below were found in one sample sequenced in a study of blood T cell repertoires in COVID-19. Data came from immunoSEQ multiplex PCR; TCRdb stores just in-frame clones and leaves some out. The sample includes 200,000 to 300,000 clones, roughly 86% of them seen just once. The sample consisted of peripheral blood. The source is a woman aged 25-40 years who had recovered from COVID-19.

This clone was detected only a few times. This chain uses TRBV6-5 with TRBJ1-2; D unclear. CDR1 is MNHEY and CDR2 is SVGAGI in the germline V gene. CDR3 length: 15 residues. The V and J ends lost 6 bases and 7 bases respectively, with 21 bases between them. In DNA form, the CDR3 reads TGTGCCAGCAGGGTTGGGGTAGCGGGCTATGGTGGCTACACCTTC. Translation gives CASRVGVAGYGGYTF.

This chain uses TRBV11-2 with TRBJ2-1, with 13 positions matching TRBD2. This CDR3 comprises 16 residues. With V trimmed by 5 bases and J by 9 bases, 10 bases remained unmatched. CDR1 and CDR2 (germline): SGHAT, FQNNGV. CDR3 residues: CASSPTGTSGETEQFF. Here the CDR3 DNA reads TGTGCCAGCAGCCCGACCGGGACTAGCGGGGAAACTGAGCAGTTCTTC.

The V gene is TRBV7-3, the J gene TRBJ2-3; tentatively, D is TRBD2 (5 bases). Trimming took off 5 bases at V and 5 bases at J, with 11 bases between the two ends. CDR1 and CDR2 from the germline V gene are SGHTA and FQGTGA. The CDR3 is 13 amino acids. The CDR3 DNA reads as TGTGCCAGCAGCCTCCAAGGAGGAGATACGCAGTATTTT. Translated, it gives CASSLQGGDTQYF.

A few counts support this clone. The chain carries TRBV10-2 and TRBJ2-2; perhaps TRBD1 as D (6 bases). The CDR3 contains 13 residues. The V end lost 8 bases, the J end lost 0 bases, and 7 bases lay between the germline ends. The germline gives CDR1 WSHSY, CDR2 SAAADI. CDR3 region: CASGTTNTGELFF. For the CDR3, the DNA is TGCGCCAGCGGGACAACGAACACCGGGGAGCTGTTTTTT.

Turning to this clone: Other nucleotide sequences in the sample specify the same CDR3. The J gene is TRBJ1-2, the V gene TRBV5-1, with 7 bases that match TRBD1. With 0 bases clipped from V and 2 bases from J, the junction kept 1 base outside the gene matches. CDR1 and CDR2 (germline): SGHRS, YFSETQ. The CDR3 covers 14 residues. In DNA, the CDR3 is TGCGCCAGCAGCTTGGGACAGGGAAACTATGGCTACACCTTC. It codes for CASSLGQGNYGYTF.

The V gene is TRBV6-6, the J gene TRBJ1-5, with D perhaps matching TRBD1 (6 bases). The CDR3 sequence is 15 residues long. Germline V CDR1 and CDR2: MNHNY, SVGAGI (reference sequence). With 4 bases removed from V and 0 bases from J, the gap between germline ends came to 10 bases. CDR3 loop: CASSSRQASNQPQHF. The DNA of the CDR3 is TGTGCCAGCAGTTCCAGACAGGCTAGCAATCAGCCCCAGCATTTT.

J is TRBJ2-6 and V is TRBV6-7; D unresolved. TRBV6-7 is treated as an ORF (open reading frame) with a function not yet certain. V was clipped by 3 bases and J by 1 base, with 7 bases between them. This CDR3 comprises 15 residues. The DNA for the CDR3 is TGTGCCAGCAGTTATCAACGGTCTGGGGCCAACGTCCTGACTTTC. This codes for CASSYQRSGANVLTF.

The chain couples TRBV11-2 to TRBJ1-4; weak D call: TRBD1 (6 bases). Per the germline V gene, CDR1 is SGHAT and CDR2 is FQNNGV. The CDR3 contains 15 residues. V shed 0 bases and J shed 4 bases, with 9 bases lying between them. Written as DNA, the CDR3 is TGTGCCAGCAGCTTAGAACCAGGGGATAATGAAAAACTGTTTTTT. Its protein product is CASSLEPGDNEKLFF.

The V gene is TRBV3-1 (or the pseudogene TRBV3-2), the J gene TRBJ1-1; 7 nucleotides line up with TRBD1. The ends lost 4 bases at V and 5 bases at J; junction bases unmatched: 10. Looked up from germline, CDR1 is LGHDT and CDR2 is YNNKEL (reference sequence). The CDR3 runs 15 residues. The DNA of the CDR3 is TGTGCCAGCAGCCTCGTACAGGGGCTTAGTACTGAAGCTTTCTTT. Translation gives CASSLVQGLSTEAFF.

The chain carries TRBV11-3 and TRBJ2-3, with TRBD2 identical over 11 bases. The CDR3 loop spans 14 amino acids. CDR1 and CDR2 from the germline V gene are SGHNT and YENEEA. The V segment lost 5 bases and the J segment 7 bases; nucleotides outside the gene matches: 5. The CDR3 DNA reads TGTGCCAGCAGCCCTAGCGGGGGGCTGAATACGCAGTATTTT. This sequence encodes CASSPSGGLNTQYF.

The chain recombines TRBV24-1 with TRBJ2-1, with TRBD2 matching over 8 bases. J gave up 3 bases and V 2 bases, and 11 bases lay outside the gene matches. From germline, CDR1 is KGHDR and CDR2 SFDVKD. CDR3 length equals 18 residues. Written as DNA, the CDR3 is TGTGCCACCAGTGATTCGAGAATGGGGCTAGCGGGCTACAATGAGCAGTTCTTC. Its translation is CATSDSRMGLAGYNEQFF.

The chain is built from TRBV9 and TRBJ2-1; D is uncertain. Germline CDR1 is SGDLS and CDR2 is YYNGEE. V lost 7 bases and J 6 bases, leaving 17 bases between the germline ends. CDR3 length: 14 amino acids. The CDR3, as DNA: TGTGCCAGCTCAATCGCGACAACTTCCAATGAGCAGTTCTTC. Translating gives CASSIATTSNEQFF.

CDR3 sequence: CASRQGPLYEQYF. The CDR3 region has the DNA TGTGCCAGTAGACAGGGTCCTCTATACGAGCAGTACTTC. The rearrangement uses TRBV19 and TRBJ2-7; possibly TRBD1 for D (6 bases). CDR3 length equals 13 residues. V was trimmed by 6 bases and J by 4 bases, leaving 13 bases between them. Germline V gene data show CDR1 as LNHDA and CDR2 as SQIVND (reference sequence).

The chain is built from TRBV19 and TRBJ1-1; 7 bases line up with TRBD1. V was pared by 3 bases and J by 5 bases, with 6 bases of the junction left unmatched. Germline V CDR1 and CDR2: LNHDA, SQIVND (reference sequence). The CDR3 totals 14 residues. Written as DNA, the CDR3 is TGTGCCAGTAGTATCCGACAGGGTCTGACTGAAGCTTTCTTT. Protein product: CASSIRQGLTEAFF.